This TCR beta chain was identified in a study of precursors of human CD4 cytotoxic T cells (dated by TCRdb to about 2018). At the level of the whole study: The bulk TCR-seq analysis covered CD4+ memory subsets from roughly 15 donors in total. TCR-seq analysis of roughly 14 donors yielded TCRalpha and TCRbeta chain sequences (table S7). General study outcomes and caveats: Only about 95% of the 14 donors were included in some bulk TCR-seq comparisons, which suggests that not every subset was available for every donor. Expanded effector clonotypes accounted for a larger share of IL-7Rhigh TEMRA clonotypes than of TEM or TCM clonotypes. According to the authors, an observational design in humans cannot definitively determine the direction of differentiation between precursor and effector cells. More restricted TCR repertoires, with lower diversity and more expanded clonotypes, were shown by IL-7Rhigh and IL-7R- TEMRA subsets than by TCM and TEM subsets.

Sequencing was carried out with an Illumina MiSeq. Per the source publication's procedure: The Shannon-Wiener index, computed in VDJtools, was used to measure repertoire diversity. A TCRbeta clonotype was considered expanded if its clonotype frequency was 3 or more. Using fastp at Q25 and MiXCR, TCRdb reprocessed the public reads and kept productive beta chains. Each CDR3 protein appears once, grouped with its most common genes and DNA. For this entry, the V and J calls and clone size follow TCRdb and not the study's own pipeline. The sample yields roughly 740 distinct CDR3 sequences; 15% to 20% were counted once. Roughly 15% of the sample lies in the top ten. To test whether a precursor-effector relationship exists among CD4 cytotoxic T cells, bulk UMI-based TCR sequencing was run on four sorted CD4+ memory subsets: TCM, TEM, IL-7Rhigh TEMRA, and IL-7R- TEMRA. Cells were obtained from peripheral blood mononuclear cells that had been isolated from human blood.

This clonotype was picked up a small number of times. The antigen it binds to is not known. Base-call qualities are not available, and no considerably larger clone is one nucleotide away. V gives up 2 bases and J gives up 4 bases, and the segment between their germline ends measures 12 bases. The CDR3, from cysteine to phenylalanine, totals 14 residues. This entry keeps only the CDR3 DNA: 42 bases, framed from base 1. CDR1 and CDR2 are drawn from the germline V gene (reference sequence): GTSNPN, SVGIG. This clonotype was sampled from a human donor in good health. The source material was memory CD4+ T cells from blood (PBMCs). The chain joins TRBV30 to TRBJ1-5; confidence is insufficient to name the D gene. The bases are TGTGCCTGGAGTTCATTTCGACGTAATCAGCCCCAGCATTTT. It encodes CAWSSFRRNQPQHF.